A single TCR beta chain is shown here with its context. Its antigen is undetermined. 13 Jbeta primers and 60 Vbeta primers were used for the PCR. Some clones are missing from TCRdb's copy, which holds only in-frame ones; the method was immunoSEQ multiplex PCR. The specimen's table records about 160,000 clones. The data derive from a study of cytomegalovirus exposure and HLA in healthy donors. Points from the study as a whole: A later examination showed that TCR association rates differed by HLA locus, with DRB1 most and HLA-C fewest.

Germline CDR1 SGHDN, CDR2 FVKESK. V was clipped by 5 bases and J by 0 bases, with 12 bases between them. The CDR3 is made up of 15 amino acids. The sequencing sample was made of PBMCs. V is TRBV14 and J is TRBJ2-3; D might be TRBD2 (5 bases). This sequence originates from a man aged 25 to 40 in good health and CMV-seronegative. The DNA for the CDR3 is TGTGCCAGCAGCTCTAGCTTTTCTAGCACAGATACGCAGTATTTT. Its translation is CASSSSFSSTDTQYF.